This T cell receptor beta chain was identified during a study of blood T cell repertoires in COVID-19. Across the whole study: Spain, Italy and the United States supplied samples that represented acute and convalescent COVID-19. T cells, B-cell-depleted T cells, or PBMCs provided the cDNA or gDNA that served as material.

V lost 5 bases and J lost 2, with 7 bases in between. This CDR3 has 12 residues. Under the authors' procedure: Estimates of nucleated cell counts were drawn from the amplification of reference gene primers. Only in-frame clones appear in the TCRdb table, and some are missing; sequencing was by immunoSEQ multiplex PCR. V, J and clone size are taken as reported in that table, and D and trimming were inferred from the DNA itself. The profile shows fewer than 250,000 clones, 80% to 90% of them singletons. The specimen sequenced was peripheral blood. The rearrangement uses TRBV12-3 or TRBV12-4 and TRBJ2-7; D is unresolved. The sequence came from a woman aged 45-60 years with active or convalescent COVID-19. CDR3 region: CASSRSPYEQYF. The CDR3 DNA reads as TGTGCCAGCAGTCGGTCTCCCTACGAGCAGTACTTC.